This T cell receptor beta chain was captured by sequencing in a study of radiation and T cells in renal cell carcinoma. This clone was detected only once. Only in-frame clones appear in the TCRdb table, and some are missing; sequencing was by immunoSEQ multiplex PCR. The table records roughly 150,000 clones, 87% of them present only once. Specified time point: blood 2 weeks post-SBRT. The treatment was: 15 Gy SBRT to primary tumor, nephrectomy 4 weeks later. The tumor was a clear cell renal cell carcinoma. This receptor was identified in a woman in her forties or fifties with renal cell carcinoma. The starting material was blood, obtained from a patient whose treatment included radiotherapy and nephrectomy.

For the CDR3, the DNA is TGCAGCGTTGAAGTTTCTAACTCCTACGAGCAGTACTTC. This translates into CSVEVSNSYEQYF. The chain uses TRBV29-1 and TRBJ2-7; D gene unclear. Germline CDR1 SQVTM, CDR2 ANQGSEA. V was trimmed by 1 base and J by 0 bases, leaving 7 bases between them. This CDR3 is 13 amino acids long.